These 32 T cell receptor beta chains were all obtained from the same sample, sequenced in a study of blood T cell repertoires in COVID-19. The table came from immunoSEQ multiplex PCR; TCRdb's copy has only in-frame clones and leaves some out. In the table there are some 180,000 clones, 80% to 90% of which are singletons. Sequencing was performed on peripheral blood. The receptors derive from a woman in her seventies who had recovered from COVID-19.

This clone was observed once. J is TRBJ2-7 and V is TRBV18; 10 positions agree with TRBD1. The V segment lost 2 bases and the J segment 2 bases; nucleotides outside the gene matches: 0. Germline values: CDR1 KGHSH, CDR2 LQKENI. The CDR3 length is 14 residues. CDR3 DNA sequence: TGTGCCAGCTCACCAGGGACAGGGGCCTACGAGCAGTACTTC. This encodes CASSPGTGAYEQYF.

V is TRBV14 and J is TRBJ2-1; 9 bases agree with TRBD2. V shed 5 bases and J 8 bases; nucleotides not matched to a gene: 13. This CDR3 region has 16 residues. Germline loops: CDR1 SGHDN, CDR2 FVKESK. The CDR3 DNA reads as TGTGCCAGCAGCACCTACCTGGGACTAGCTGGAGATGAGCAGTTCTTC. As protein: CASSTYLGLAGDEQFF. Full variable domain (outside the CDR3, taken from reference TRBV14 and TRBJ2-1): EAGVTQFPSHSVIEKGQTVTLRCDPISGHDNLYWYRRVMGKEIKFLLHFVKESKQDESGMPNNRFLAERTGGTYSTLKVQPAELEDSGVYFCASSTYLGLAGDEQFFGPGTRLTVL.

V and J are TRBV19 and TRBJ2-2, with D unresolved. V lost 6 bases to trimming and J lost 6 bases, with 23 bases between them. The CDR3 runs to 17 residues. Germline assignment: CDR1 LNHDA and CDR2 SQIVND (reference sequence). CDR3 in amino acids: CASRSRLLNPLAGELFF. Written as DNA, the CDR3 is TGTGCCAGTAGAAGCCGCCTACTTAACCCCTTGGCCGGGGAGCTGTTTTTT.

In its sample, this clone was seen many times. V gene TRBV5-1 combines with J gene TRBJ2-5; TRBD2 matches 7 bases. Trimming removed 4 bases from V and 9 bases from J; junction bases left unmatched: 12. Germline V gene sequence: CDR1 SGHRS, CDR2 YFSETQ. This CDR3 region has 14 residues. CDR3 DNA: TGCGCCAGCAGCCCGGATCCCACGGCGGGGGCCCAGTACTTC. Its translation: CASSPDPTAGAQYF.

The chain links TRBV3-1 (or the pseudogene TRBV3-2) to TRBJ1-3; D is unclear. CDR3 length: 13 amino acids. The V and J ends lost 4 bases and 4 bases respectively, with 8 bases between them. Germline CDR1 is LGHDT and CDR2 is YNNKEL (reference sequence). The CDR3: CASSPLGGNTIYF. The DNA of the CDR3 is TGTGCCAGCAGCCCCCTGGGCGGAAACACCATATATTTT.

The gene calls are TRBV28 and TRBJ2-7; 8 nucleotides align to TRBD2. Germline V gene sequence: CDR1 MDHEN, CDR2 SYDVKM. CDR3 length: 13 residues. The V segment lost 10 bases and the J segment 3 bases; nucleotides outside the gene matches: 8. DNA of the CDR3: TGTGCCACTTCGGGGGGGATGAACTACGAGCAGTACTTC. This gives the protein CATSGGMNYEQYF.

J is TRBJ2-7 and V is TRBV5-1, with D uncertain. V gave up 5 bases and J gave up 2 bases, with 11 bases separating them. The CDR3 spans 13 residues. Germline V gives CDR1 SGHRS, CDR2 YFSETQ. CDR3 sequence: CASRVTEAYEQYF. CDR3 DNA sequence: TGCGCCAGCAGAGTTACAGAAGCCTACGAGCAGTACTTC.

The rearrangement uses TRBV7-6 and TRBJ2-3; D possibly corresponds to TRBD2 (5 bases). V was pared by 3 bases and J by 0 bases, with 10 bases between. This CDR3 spans 15 amino acids. Looked up from germline, CDR1 is SGHVS and CDR2 is FNYEAQ. Written as DNA, the CDR3 is TGTGCCAGCAGCTTCCGGCTAGCCAGCACAGATACGCAGTATTTT. Translating it yields CASSFRLASTDTQYF.

The chain has TRBV5-4 and TRBJ2-2; D may be TRBD1 (6 bases). Germline CDR1 is SGHNT and CDR2 is YYREEE (reference sequence). Trimming left V 4 bases short and J 6 bases short, with 16 bases between. The CDR3 sequence is 15 residues long. The DNA for the CDR3 is TGTGCCAGCAGCCTCTGGGGGCCGGGCGCCGGGGAGCTGTTTTTT. Translated, it gives CASSLWGPGAGELFF.

The chain combines TRBV7-8 with TRBJ1-2; D ambiguous. Germline-derived CDR1 and CDR2 are SGHVS and FQNEAQ. This CDR3 is built from 17 residues. Trimming stripped 3 bases from V and 4 bases from J, with 21 bases between. The CDR3, as DNA: TGTGCCAGCAGCTTTTTCGCGGCTGGCACCAAAGGCTATGGCTACACCTTC. It translates to CASSFFAAGTKGYGYTF.

This sequence joins TRBV7-8 and TRBJ1-6; 7 bases map to TRBD1. The germline V gene has CDR1 SGHVS and CDR2 FQNEAQ. J lost 14 bases, V lost 1 base, and 8 bases had no gene match. This CDR3 has 14 amino acids. The CDR3 DNA follows: TGTGCCAGCAGCTTAGGCACAGGGGCCTGGTCCCTCCACTTT. Its translation: CASSLGTGAWSLHF.

This rearrangement joins TRBV6-5 to TRBJ1-3; D unresolved. Trimming left V 5 bases short and J 9 bases short, with 5 bases between. The germline CDR1 and CDR2 sequences are MNHEY and SVGAGI. This CDR3 is 10 amino acids long. CDR3 bases: TGTGCCAGCAGTCACGGCACCATATATTTT. Protein sequence: CASSHGTIYF.

The chain recombines TRBV12-5 with TRBJ1-1, with D uncertain. Germline CDR1 LGHNT, CDR2 FRNRAP. This CDR3 contains 14 residues. V lost 6 bases and J lost 0, with 11 bases in between. The DNA for the CDR3 is TGTGCTAGTGGCGCTGGTGCGGTGAACACTGAAGCTTTCTTT. As protein: CASGAGAVNTEAFF.

This chain uses TRBV5-1 with TRBJ1-4; no reliable D call. Germline CDR1 SGHRS, CDR2 YFSETQ. Trimming pared 0 bases from V and 8 bases from J, leaving 14 bases between. The CDR3 has 15 amino acids. The CDR3 nucleotides are TGCGCCAGCAGCTTGGCCGGAGGGAATGAAGAAAAACTGTTTTTT. It is translated as CASSLAGGNEEKLFF.

The chain employs TRBV5-5 and TRBJ2-1, with a tentative D call TRBD1 (6 bases). With 5 bases removed from V and 2 bases from J, the gap between germline ends came to 11 bases. The CDR3 extends over 14 amino acids. Germline V gene lookup returns CDR1 SGHKS and CDR2 YYEKEE (reference sequence). For the CDR3, the DNA is TGTGCCAGCAGGGGGGCCCCAACCTACAATGAGCAGTTCTTC. Protein sequence: CASRGAPTYNEQFF.

The chain links TRBV5-1 to TRBJ1-4, with 9 bases matching TRBD1. This CDR3 is 14 amino acids long. The J segment lost 5 bases and the V segment lost 3 bases, leaving 2 bases of the junction unmatched. The germline V gene encodes CDR1 SGHRS and CDR2 YFSETQ. CDR3 nucleotide sequence: TGCGCCAGCAGCTATGGACAGGGGAATGAAAAACTGTTTTTT. Amino acids: CASSYGQGNEKLFF.

V gene TRBV28 combines with J gene TRBJ2-1; 7 bases are a match to TRBD2. This CDR3 is 15 amino acids long. Germline CDR1 and CDR2: MDHEN and SYDVKM. V trimming: 2 bases; J trimming: 11 bases; junction bases outside the gene matches: 12. The CDR3, as DNA: TGTGCCAGCAGTTTAAGGGATGGGGGACTACCCAAGCAGTTCTTC. Translating it yields CASSLRDGGLPKQFF.

This chain connects TRBV5-4 to TRBJ1-2, with 7 positions matching TRBD1. The CDR3 extends over 14 amino acids. In germline, CDR1 is SGHNT, CDR2 YYREEE (reference sequence). After removal of 4 bases from V and 0 bases from J, the junction contained 3 bases not matched to a gene. The CDR3: CASSRDRANYGYTF. CDR3 DNA: TGTGCCAGCAGCCGGGACAGAGCTAACTATGGCTACACCTTC. Full variable domain (rest looked up from reference TRBV5-4 and TRBJ1-2): ETGVTQSPTHLIKTRGQQVTLRCSSQSGHNTVSWYQQALGQGPQFIFQYYREEENGRGNFPPRFSGLQFPNYSSELNVNALELDDSALYLCASSRDRANYGYTFGSGTRLTVV.

This chain links TRBV7-8 with TRBJ2-6; D perhaps matches TRBD1 (6 bases). Germline V gene sequence: CDR1 SGHVS, CDR2 FQNEAQ. The CDR3 is 17 amino acids. Trimming shortened V by 0 bases and J by 2 bases, and 11 bases separated the two germline ends. In DNA, the CDR3 is TGTGCCAGCAGCTTAGCGCTGTGGGGGCCTGGGGCCAACGTCCTGACTTTC. This gives the protein CASSLALWGPGANVLTF.

The V gene is TRBV7-2, the J gene TRBJ1-4; the D gene is possibly TRBD1 (5 bases). The CDR3 contains 14 residues. Trimming removed 4 bases at V and 6 bases at J, with 12 bases between. Germline assignment: CDR1 SGHTA and CDR2 FQGNSA. CDR3 in DNA: TGTGCCAGCAGCTCAGGGTGGGGGGATGAAAAACTGTTTTTT. Translating gives CASSSGWGDEKLFF. Using reference TRBV7-2 and TRBJ1-4 for the parts outside the CDR3, the full variable domain is GAGVSQSPSNKVTEKGKDVELRCDPISGHTALYWYRQSLGQGLEFLIYFQGNSAPDKSGLPSDRFSAERTGGSVSTLTIQRTQQEDSAVYLCASSSGWGDEKLFFGSGTQLSVL.

The rearrangement uses TRBV30 and TRBJ2-5; 8 positions agree with TRBD2. Germline assignment: CDR1 GTSNPN and CDR2 SVGIG (reference sequence). The CDR3 is 12 residues long. The J segment lost 6 bases and the V segment lost 4 bases, leaving 4 bases of the junction unmatched. The CDR3 DNA reads TGTGCCTGGACGCTAGCGGGTCAGACCCAGTACTTC. Protein sequence: CAWTLAGQTQYF.

The genes are TRBV3-1 (or the pseudogene TRBV3-2) and TRBJ2-3, with D possibly matching TRBD2 (7 bases). CDR1 is LGHDT, CDR2 YNNKEL, per germline (reference sequence). CDR3 length: 14 amino acids. The V end was cut by 4 bases, the J end by 10 bases, with 18 bases between. The CDR3 region has the DNA TGTGCCAGCAGCCCGACAGGAGGGGGGGGATCGCAGTATTTT. This codes for CASSPTGGGGSQYF.

The chain employs TRBV5-4 and TRBJ2-1; TRBD1 matches at 8 bases. This CDR3 is 16 amino acids long. Germline values: CDR1 SGHNT, CDR2 YYREEE (reference sequence). J lost 3 bases, V lost 4 bases, and 9 bases had no gene match. The CDR3 DNA is TGTGCCAGCAGCCCATCGGGGGACAGGAACTACAATGAGCAGTTCTTC. It is translated as CASSPSGDRNYNEQFF.

V and J are TRBV2 and TRBJ2-3, with a tentative D call TRBD1 (6 bases). This CDR3 is 12 amino acids long. The V gene lost 7 bases and the J gene lost 6 bases, with 11 bases spanning the gap. The germline CDR1 and CDR2 sequences are SNHLY and FYNNEI. The CDR3 loop reads CASTQGLDTQYF. For the CDR3, the DNA is TGTGCCAGCACCCAGGGGCTTGATACGCAGTATTTT.

The genes are TRBV27 and TRBJ2-7, with D possibly TRBD2 on 5 matching bases. CDR3 length: 14 amino acids. CDR1 and CDR2 (germline): MNHEY, SMNVEV (reference sequence). Trimming took 0 bases from V and 6 from J, leaving 12 bases between them. The chain's CDR3 is CASSLSPRAVEQYF. CDR3 nucleotide sequence: TGTGCCAGCAGTTTATCCCCTAGAGCGGTCGAGCAGTACTTC.

The rearrangement joins TRBV5-4 to TRBJ1-1, with TRBD1 matching over 8 bases. Germline loops: CDR1 SGHNT, CDR2 YYREEE (reference sequence). V shed 3 bases, J shed 0 bases, and the junction held 1 base outside the gene matches. This CDR3 comprises 14 residues. The chain's CDR3 is CASSSQGVNTEAFF. The CDR3 coding sequence is TGTGCCAGCAGCTCACAGGGGGTGAACACTGAAGCTTTCTTT.

V usage is TRBV9 and J usage is TRBJ1-1; D perhaps matches TRBD1 (5 bases). This CDR3 region has 14 residues. Trimming stripped 4 bases from V and 1 base from J, with 11 bases between. Germline V gives CDR1 SGDLS, CDR2 YYNGEE. CDR3 in DNA: TGTGCCAGCAGCCCAAGGAGGGGGAACACTGAAGCTTTCTTT. Amino acids: CASSPRRGNTEAFF.

The chain employs TRBV19 and TRBJ2-7; 7 bases are shared with TRBD2. This CDR3 is built from 16 residues. Germline CDR1 and CDR2: LNHDA and SQIVND (reference sequence). J gave up 6 bases and V 3 bases, and 14 bases lay outside the gene matches. CDR3: CASSMGGLVTPGEQYF. The CDR3, as DNA: TGTGCCAGTAGTATGGGTGGACTAGTGACACCTGGCGAGCAGTACTTC.

This chain uses TRBV7-2 with TRBJ2-7, with a tentative D call TRBD1 (6 bases). V dropped 1 base and J dropped 2 bases, with 12 bases sitting between them. The CDR3 extends over 15 amino acids. Per the germline V gene, CDR1 is SGHTA and CDR2 is FQGNSA. DNA for the CDR3: TGTGCCAGCAGCTTAGGGGGGACACTCACCTACGAGCAGTACTTC. It translates to CASSLGGTLTYEQYF. The whole variable domain, remainder taken from reference TRBV7-2 and TRBJ2-7, is GAGVSQSPSNKVTEKGKDVELRCDPISGHTALYWYRQSLGQGLEFLIYFQGNSAPDKSGLPSDRFSAERTGGSVSTLTIQRTQQEDSAVYLCASSLGGTLTYEQYFGPGTRLTVT.

The chain combines TRBV28 with TRBJ1-4, with 9 bases lining up with TRBD1. The CDR3 length is 15 residues. With 5 bases clipped from V and 8 bases from J, the junction kept 9 bases outside the gene matches. Germline V gives CDR1 MDHEN, CDR2 SYDVKM. The CDR3 loop is CASSPQGQGEEKLFF. DNA for the CDR3: TGTGCCAGCAGTCCCCAGGGACAGGGTGAAGAAAAACTGTTTTTT.

The gene calls are TRBV19 and TRBJ2-5; 12 bases align to TRBD1. CDR3 length: 14 residues. Germline loops: CDR1 LNHDA, CDR2 SQIVND (reference sequence). With V trimmed by 5 bases and J by 5 bases, 3 bases remained unmatched. CDR3 in DNA: TGTGCCAGTAGTGGGGGGACAGGGGGCGAGACCCAGTACTTC. As protein: CASSGGTGGETQYF.

The V gene is TRBV3-1 (or the pseudogene TRBV3-2), the J gene TRBJ2-6; 11 bases match TRBD2. The ends lost 7 bases at V and 0 bases at J; junction bases unmatched: 20. This CDR3 has 22 amino acids. Germline V gene sequence: CDR1 LGHDT, CDR2 YNNKEL (reference sequence). The CDR3 DNA follows: TGTGCCAGCACCCCAAGTCCAGGATCCACTAGCGGGGGCCCCTCTGGGGCCAACGTCCTGACTTTC. Protein: CASTPSPGSTSGGPSGANVLTF.